The rows below give T cell receptor beta chains drawn from one sample of a study of esophageal squamous cell carcinoma under preoperative chemotherapy. In TCRdb, the PCR reads were re-called with MiXCR into one record per CDR3 protein. The sample includes about 16,000 distinct CDR3 sequences, roughly half seen only once; the top ten take over 25%. Collection took place from a patient given preoperative chemotherapy. These receptor sequences come from a human donor with esophageal squamous cell carcinoma. The donor label of this sample is uncertain. CDR3s include the opening cysteine and the closing phenylalanine or tryptophan. A D gene is named only where the DNA matches it firmly. Expanded clones get a size class; other rows say once, few or many, or leave the size out.

CARRGGRGPDTQYF,TGTGCGAGGAGGGGGGGCCGGGGCCCAGATACGCAGTATTTT,.,TRBJ2-3,TRBV12-3/TRBV12-4,.
CASSWGGQVHF,TGTGCCAGCAGTTGGGGGGGACAGGTGCACTTC,.,TRBJ2-5,TRBV28,.
CASSTTSGRSNEQFF,TGTGCCAGTAGTACTACTAGCGGGAGAAGCAATGAGCAGTTCTTC,many,TRBJ2-1,TRBV19,TRBD2
CASSETRGGETGF,TGTGCCAGCAGTGAAACCCGTGGTGGGGAAACGGGGTTC,few,TRBJ2-1,TRBV6-1,.
CASSSGPSTDTQYF,TGTGCCAGCAGTTCGGGACCTAGTACAGATACGCAGTATTTT,.,TRBJ2-3,TRBV12-3/TRBV12-4,.
CASSLAQREQFF,TGTGCCAGCAGTTTAGCGCAGAGGGAGCAGTTCTTC,many,TRBJ2-1,TRBV12-3/TRBV12-4,.
CASSENPSYEQYF,TGTGCCAGCAGTGAAAATCCCTCCTACGAGCAGTACTTC,.,TRBJ2-7,TRBV6-4,.
CASSRGPWEKDTQYF,TGTGCCAGCAGCCGGGGGCCGTGGGAGAAAGATACGCAGTATTTT,.,TRBJ2-3,TRBV7-8,.
CASSLAPQRGPYEQYF,TGTGCCAGCAGCTTAGCTCCCCAGCGGGGCCCCTACGAGCAGTACTTC,large,TRBJ2-7,TRBV7-8,TRBD2
CAARTGGQGETQFF,TGTGCCGCCAGGACAGGGGGCCAAGGCGAGACCCAGTTCTTC,many,TRBJ2-1,TRBV10-3,TRBD1
CASSQDSRQVGAREAFF,TGCGCCAGCAGCCAAGATTCAAGACAGGTAGGGGCCAGGGAAGCTTTCTTT,few,TRBJ1-1,TRBV4-3,.
CASSLSKGKLNEQYF,TGTGCCAGCAGTTTATCCAAGGGCAAGTTGAATGAGCAGTACTTC,few,TRBJ2-5,TRBV12-3/TRBV12-4,.
CSEVVGETQYF,TGCAGTGAAGTAGTGGGAGAGACCCAGTACTTC,once,TRBJ2-5,TRBV20-1,.
CASRVGPVKNIQYF,TGTGCCAGTCGCGTAGGCCCTGTCAAAAACATCCAGTACTTC,.,TRBJ2-5,TRBV19,.
CASSEQGGGEAGETQYF,TGTGCCAGCAGTGAACAGGGCGGGGGTGAGGCAGGGGAGACCCAGTACTTC,once,TRBJ2-5,TRBV6-1,TRBD2